This T cell receptor (beta chain) emerged from a study of cytomegalovirus exposure and HLA in healthy donors. Broader study findings: Most TCR sequences proved rare, with some public TCRs found in many donors. The HLA-A and HLA-B alleles of most subjects were reportedly predicted accurately from TCR beta sequences.

On this clone: Its antigen is not identified.

The PCR contained 60 Vbeta and 13 Jbeta primers. Original processing methods: An analysis performed later counted roughly 80 million unique TCR beta chains (roughly 10 million of them shared). Data came from immunoSEQ multiplex PCR; TCRdb stores just in-frame clones and leaves some out. The D gene and trimming were derived from the DNA, and the V and J assignments and clone size from that table. Here the sample table reports more than 75,000 clones. Material for sequencing was PBMCs. This TCR was recovered from a man aged 50 or older in good health and CMV-seropositive.

DNA of the CDR3: TGTGCCAGCTCACCACGAAGCGGGGGTTCAGTCCGGGAAAAACTGTTTTTT. Its translation: CASSPRSGGSVREKLFF. The chain combines TRBV18 with TRBJ1-4; perhaps TRBD1 as D (5 bases). CDR3 size: 17 residues. V was cut by 1 base and J by 8 bases, with 20 bases left in between. Looked up from germline, CDR1 is KGHSH and CDR2 is LQKENI.